A selection of T cell receptor beta chains follows, all from one sample in a study of cytomegalovirus exposure and HLA in healthy donors. Sequencing used immunoSEQ multiplex PCR; TCRdb keeps in-frame clones, though not all of them. The sample has 180,000 or so clones, over 65% seen once. Sequences were obtained from PBMCs. The receptors were gathered from a man between 18 and 29 years old in good health and CMV-seronegative. Both conserved end residues are part of each CDR3. Each record gives: clone size, V gene, D gene, J gene, CDR3 DNA, CDR3 protein. The D gene is left open where the match is weak. Where a row states a size, it is once, few, many or the class of an expanded clone; other rows omit it.

abundance: -; v_gene: TRBV19; d_gene: -; j_gene: TRBJ2-2; CDR3nt: TGTGCCAGTAGTATTGGTTGGGCAGGGAACACCGGGGAGCTGTTTTTT; CDR3aa: CASSIGWAGNTGELFF
abundance: -; v_gene: TRBV7-9; d_gene: -; j_gene: TRBJ1-4; CDR3nt: TGTGCCAGCAGTTATAATAGAGGGCTGTTTTTT; CDR3aa: CASSYNRGLFF
abundance: -; v_gene: TRBV6-5; d_gene: -; j_gene: TRBJ2-7; CDR3nt: TGTGCCAGCAGCTTACCGGGGAAACCGGGCGAGCAGTACTTC; CDR3aa: CASSLPGKPGEQYF
abundance: -; v_gene: TRBV11-3; d_gene: -; j_gene: TRBJ2-3; CDR3nt: TGTGCCAGCAGCCCCCTTGCGAGCACAGATACGCAGTATTTT; CDR3aa: CASSPLASTDTQYF
abundance: -; v_gene: TRBV13; d_gene: -; j_gene: TRBJ1-1; CDR3nt: TGTGCCAGCAGCGCGGGGGGCAGGAACACTGAAGCTTTCTTT; CDR3aa: CASSAGGRNTEAFF
abundance: -; v_gene: TRBV6-5; d_gene: TRBD1; j_gene: TRBJ1-2; CDR3nt: TGTGCCAGCAGTAAAGACCGGGACAGTAACTATGGCTACACCTTC; CDR3aa: CASSKDRDSNYGYTF
abundance: -; v_gene: TRBV2; d_gene: TRBD2; j_gene: TRBJ2-5; CDR3nt: TGTGCCAGCAGGCTAGCGGGCGCATACTCAGAGACCCAGTACTTC; CDR3aa: CASRLAGAYSETQYF
abundance: -; v_gene: TRBV7-9; d_gene: TRBD1; j_gene: TRBJ1-2; CDR3nt: TGTGCCAGCAGCCCACATGGGGCAGGGGGCGACTATGGCTACACCTTC; CDR3aa: CASSPHGAGGDYGYTF
abundance: -; v_gene: TRBV18; d_gene: TRBD1; j_gene: TRBJ1-2; CDR3nt: TGTGCCAGCTCACCGACAGGGGGCGCGGATGGCTACACCTTC; CDR3aa: CASSPTGGADGYTF
abundance: -; v_gene: TRBV7-9; d_gene: TRBD2; j_gene: TRBJ2-2; CDR3nt: TGTGCCAGCAGCCCCAGCGGGGGTCGAGTCGGGGAGCTGTTTTTT; CDR3aa: CASSPSGGRVGELFF
abundance: once; v_gene: TRBV18; d_gene: -; j_gene: TRBJ2-5; CDR3nt: TGTGCCAGCTCACCCCAGCGCGTGGCTAGGGGGCAAGAGACCCAGTACTTC; CDR3aa: CASSPQRVARGQETQYF
abundance: -; v_gene: TRBV6-5; d_gene: TRBD1; j_gene: TRBJ2-2; CDR3nt: TGTGCCAGCAGGTTGACAGGGGACATCGGGGAGCTGTTTTTT; CDR3aa: CASRLTGDIGELFF
abundance: -; v_gene: TRBV5-1; d_gene: -; j_gene: TRBJ2-3; CDR3nt: TGCGCCAGCAGCTTGGTATTATCGGGAGCAATAGATACGCAGTATTTT; CDR3aa: CASSLVLSGAIDTQYF
abundance: -; v_gene: TRBV4-1; d_gene: -; j_gene: TRBJ2-7; CDR3nt: TGCGCCAGCAGCCAAGGTGGGCCCCTAAGCTCCTACGAGCAGTACTTC; CDR3aa: CASSQGGPLSSYEQYF
abundance: -; v_gene: TRBV6-1; d_gene: TRBD2; j_gene: TRBJ2-7; CDR3nt: TGTGCCAGCAGTAGAGGACTAGGGGTCGAGCAGTACTTC; CDR3aa: CASSRGLGVEQYF
abundance: few; v_gene: TRBV25-1; d_gene: -; j_gene: TRBJ1-6; CDR3nt: TGTGCCAGCAGTGATAGGTCAGGCATTAATTCACCCCTCCACTTT; CDR3aa: CASSDRSGINSPLHF
abundance: -; v_gene: TRBV5-1; d_gene: -; j_gene: TRBJ2-1; CDR3nt: TGCGCCAGCAGCTCCAACACAGGTTCACGAAATGAGCAGTTCTTC; CDR3aa: CASSSNTGSRNEQFF
abundance: -; v_gene: TRBV30; d_gene: TRBD2; j_gene: TRBJ2-7; CDR3nt: TGTGCCTGGGGAGGGGCAAGACTAGCGGGGTCCCACGAGCAGTACTTC; CDR3aa: CAWGGARLAGSHEQYF
abundance: -; v_gene: TRBV7-8; d_gene: TRBD1; j_gene: TRBJ2-5; CDR3nt: TGTGCCAGCAGCCGGGGCACAGGGGCGGGAGAGACCCAGTACTTC; CDR3aa: CASSRGTGAGETQYF
abundance: -; v_gene: TRBV27; d_gene: -; j_gene: TRBJ1-1; CDR3nt: TGTGCCAGCAGTTTATCGGGGCTGTACGGGGGATGGGGAACTGAAGCTTTCTTT; CDR3aa: CASSLSGLYGGWGTEAFF
abundance: -; v_gene: TRBV4-3; d_gene: -; j_gene: TRBJ1-2; CDR3nt: TGCGCCAGCAGCCAAATGACAGGAACACAGACCTATGGCTACACCTTC; CDR3aa: CASSQMTGTQTYGYTF
abundance: -; v_gene: TRBV9; d_gene: TRBD2; j_gene: TRBJ2-7; CDR3nt: TGTGCCAGCAGCGCCGGACTAGCGGGGGATTCTCGGGGGCAGTACTTC; CDR3aa: CASSAGLAGDSRGQYF
abundance: few; v_gene: TRBV30; d_gene: -; j_gene: TRBJ1-1; CDR3nt: TGTGCCTGGTGTAAGCTGCCGTCGCCCGAAGCTTTCTTT; CDR3aa: CAWCKLPSPEAFF
abundance: few; v_gene: TRBV19; d_gene: TRBD1; j_gene: TRBJ1-1; CDR3nt: TGTGCCAGTACCCAATCCCGACAGGGGGTGAACACTGAAGCTTTCTTT; CDR3aa: CASTQSRQGVNTEAFF
abundance: once; v_gene: TRBV7-9; d_gene: TRBD2; j_gene: TRBJ2-7; CDR3nt: TGTGCCAGCAGCCTCGGGACTAGCGGGAGTCTCTACGAGCAGTACTTC; CDR3aa: CASSLGTSGSLYEQYF
abundance: -; v_gene: TRBV5-8; d_gene: -; j_gene: TRBJ2-7; CDR3nt: TGTGCCAGCAGCTTGGTACAGCCCTACGAGCAGTACTTC; CDR3aa: CASSLVQPYEQYF
abundance: -; v_gene: TRBV19; d_gene: TRBD1; j_gene: TRBJ1-1; CDR3nt: TGTGCCAGTAGATCGGACAGGGTGGAAGCTTTCTTT; CDR3aa: CASRSDRVEAFF
abundance: -; v_gene: TRBV25-1; d_gene: -; j_gene: TRBJ2-1; CDR3nt: TGTGCCAGCAGTGCACTAGCACCCAATGAGCAGTTCTTC; CDR3aa: CASSALAPNEQFF
abundance: -; v_gene: TRBV7-2; d_gene: TRBD2; j_gene: TRBJ2-5; CDR3nt: TGTGCCAGCAGCCCTGGACTAGCCTCCCAAGAGACCCAGTACTTC; CDR3aa: CASSPGLASQETQYF
abundance: -; v_gene: TRBV30; d_gene: -; j_gene: TRBJ1-3; CDR3nt: TGTGCCTGGAGTGTAGTTCGGGGCGGGGGCACCATATATTTT; CDR3aa: CAWSVVRGGGTIYF
abundance: -; v_gene: TRBV4-2; d_gene: TRBD2; j_gene: TRBJ2-3; CDR3nt: TGTGCCAGCAGCCAAGGACTAGCGGGAGCCGGAGATACGCAGTATTTT; CDR3aa: CASSQGLAGAGDTQYF
abundance: few; v_gene: TRBV7-8; d_gene: -; j_gene: TRBJ2-3; CDR3nt: TGTGCCAGCAGCTTAACCAACGCGGGTACGCAGTATTTT; CDR3aa: CASSLTNAGTQYF
abundance: -; v_gene: TRBV5-6; d_gene: -; j_gene: TRBJ2-1; CDR3nt: TGTGCCAGCAGCACTGACGGGGGTGTATACAATGAGCAGTTCTTC; CDR3aa: CASSTDGGVYNEQFF
abundance: -; v_gene: TRBV30; d_gene: -; j_gene: TRBJ2-7; CDR3nt: TGTGCCTGGAGTAAGACTAGTGCCTACGAGCAGTACTTC; CDR3aa: CAWSKTSAYEQYF
abundance: -; v_gene: TRBV15; d_gene: -; j_gene: TRBJ2-7; CDR3nt: TGTGCCACCAGCAGGGAGGACAGTAGCTCCTACGAGCAGTACTTC; CDR3aa: CATSREDSSSYEQYF
abundance: -; v_gene: TRBV4-3; d_gene: TRBD1; j_gene: TRBJ2-5; CDR3nt: TGCGCCAGCAGCCAAAGGCTGATGGGACAGGGGGAGACCCAGTACTTC; CDR3aa: CASSQRLMGQGETQYF
abundance: -; v_gene: TRBV7-2; d_gene: TRBD2; j_gene: TRBJ2-2; CDR3nt: TGTGCCAGCAGCTATACGACTAGCGGGGGGATCGGGGAGCTGTTTTTT; CDR3aa: CASSYTTSGGIGELFF
abundance: -; v_gene: TRBV29-1; d_gene: -; j_gene: TRBJ2-3; CDR3nt: TGCAGCGTTGTGACAAGGCGAGTCACAGATACGCAGTATTTT; CDR3aa: CSVVTRRVTDTQYF
abundance: -; v_gene: TRBV7-9; d_gene: -; j_gene: TRBJ1-2; CDR3nt: TGTGCCAGCAGCTATGTACAGGGTCACCCCCTATTAGGGGGCTACACCTTC; CDR3aa: CASSYVQGHPLLGGYTF
abundance: -; v_gene: TRBV28; d_gene: TRBD1; j_gene: TRBJ2-7; CDR3nt: TGTGCCAGCAGTACCTGGGACAGGAACTCCTACGAGCAGTACTTC; CDR3aa: CASSTWDRNSYEQYF
abundance: -; v_gene: TRBV14; d_gene: TRBD2; j_gene: TRBJ2-1; CDR3nt: TGTGCCAGCAGCCAAGATTCCCATTCGAGCGGGAGGGGAAATGAGCAGTTCTTC; CDR3aa: CASSQDSHSSGRGNEQFF
abundance: -; v_gene: TRBV7-2; d_gene: TRBD2; j_gene: TRBJ2-3; CDR3nt: TGTGCCAGCAGCTTATTGGCTAGCGGGAGACCCACAGATACGCAGTATTTT; CDR3aa: CASSLLASGRPTDTQYF
abundance: once; v_gene: TRBV5-1; d_gene: -; j_gene: TRBJ2-1; CDR3nt: TGCGCCAGCAGCTTGGTTCCAGAGGGTGAGCAGTTCTTC; CDR3aa: CASSLVPEGEQFF
abundance: -; v_gene: TRBV29-1; d_gene: TRBD1; j_gene: TRBJ1-2; CDR3nt: TGCAGCGTGGTACGGGACAGCGACTATGGCTACACCTTC; CDR3aa: CSVVRDSDYGYTF
abundance: -; v_gene: TRBV6-6; d_gene: TRBD1; j_gene: TRBJ2-1; CDR3nt: TGTGCCAGCAGTAAAACAGGGGGCGCCTACAATGAGCAGTTCTTC; CDR3aa: CASSKTGGAYNEQFF
abundance: -; v_gene: TRBV18; d_gene: TRBD1; j_gene: TRBJ2-1; CDR3nt: TGTGCCAGCTCACGGCGGGACAGGGCCTACAATGAGCAGTTCTTC; CDR3aa: CASSRRDRAYNEQFF
abundance: -; v_gene: TRBV13; d_gene: -; j_gene: TRBJ1-1; CDR3nt: TGTGCCAGCAGCTCTGGCCCGGGGGTGGTCTCTGAAGCTTTCTTT; CDR3aa: CASSSGPGVVSEAFF